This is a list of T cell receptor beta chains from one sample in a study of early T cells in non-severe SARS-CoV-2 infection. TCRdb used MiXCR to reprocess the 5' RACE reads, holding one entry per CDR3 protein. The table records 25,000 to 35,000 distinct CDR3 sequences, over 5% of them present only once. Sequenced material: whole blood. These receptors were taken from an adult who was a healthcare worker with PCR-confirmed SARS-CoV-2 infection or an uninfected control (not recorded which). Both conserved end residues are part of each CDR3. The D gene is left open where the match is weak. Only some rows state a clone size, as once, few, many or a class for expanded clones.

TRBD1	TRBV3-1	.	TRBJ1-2	TGTGCCAGCAGCTCCCAGGGGGATGGTGGCTATGGCTACACCTTC	CASSSQGDGGYGYTF
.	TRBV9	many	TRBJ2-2	TGTGCCAGCAGCGTAGGGGTCTTCACCGGGGAGCTGTTTTTT	CASSVGVFTGELFF
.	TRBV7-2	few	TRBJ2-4	TGTGCCAGCAGCTTAGCGAGTACACTAGCCAAAAACATTCAGTACTTC	CASSLASTLAKNIQYF
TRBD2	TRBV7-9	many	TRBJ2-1	TGTGCCAGCAGTCTAGCGGACCCCGTGATCTTC	CASSLADPVIF
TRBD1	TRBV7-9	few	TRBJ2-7	TGTGCCAGCAGCCCACAGCGGGGACAGGGTTACGAGCAGTACTTC	CASSPQRGQGYEQYF
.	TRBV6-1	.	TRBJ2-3	TGTGCCAGCAGCCCAGGGGAGTCCACAGATACGCAGTATTTT	CASSPGESTDTQYF
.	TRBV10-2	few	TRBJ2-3	TGCGCCAGCGGACCCGTAGAACAGTCGCAGTATTTT	CASGPVEQSQYF
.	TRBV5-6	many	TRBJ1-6	TGTGCCAGCAGCTTGGAAGCAGATTACGATTCACCCCTCCACTTT	CASSLEADYDSPLHF
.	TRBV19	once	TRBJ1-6	TGTGCCAGTAGTATAGCAGACGCAGGCAATTCACCCCTCCACTTT	CASSIADAGNSPLHF
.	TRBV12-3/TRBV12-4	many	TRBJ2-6	TGTGCCAGCAGTTTAGCGGGAGGGGCCAACGTCCTGACTTTC	CASSLAGGANVLTF
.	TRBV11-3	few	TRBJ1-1	TGTGCCAGCAGCTTAGGGGGGGTCACTGAAGCTTTCTTT	CASSLGGVTEAFF
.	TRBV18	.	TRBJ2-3	TGTGCCAGCTCACCTAGGACACCTAGCACAGATACGCAGTATTTT	CASSPRTPSTDTQYF
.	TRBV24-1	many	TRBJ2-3	TGTGCCACCAGTGATGATCCTTCCACAGATACGCAGTATTTT	CATSDDPSTDTQYF
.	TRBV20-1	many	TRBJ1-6	TGCAGTGCTAGAGATCAGACGACCTATTCACCCCTCCACTTT	CSARDQTTYSPLHF
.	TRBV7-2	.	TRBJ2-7	TGTGCCAGCAGCTTCGGGTACCCCTACGAGCAGTACTTC	CASSFGYPYEQYF
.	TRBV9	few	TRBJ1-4	TGTGCCAGCAGCGCAGGGCCGTCAACTAATGAAAAACTGTTTTTT	CASSAGPSTNEKLFF
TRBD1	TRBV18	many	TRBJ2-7	TGTGCCAGCTCACCAACAGCAGGGGGCGCGTTGCCCTACGAGCAGTACTTC	CASSPTAGGALPYEQYF
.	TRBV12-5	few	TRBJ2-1	TGTGCTAGTGGTTTGGTATCCCATGAGCAGTTCTTC	CASGLVSHEQFF
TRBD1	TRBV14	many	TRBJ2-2	TGTGCCAGCAGCCAAGATGTGCAGGGGGTAATAAACACCGGGGAGCTGTTTTTT	CASSQDVQGVINTGELFF
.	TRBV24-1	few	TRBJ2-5	TGTGCCACCAGTGACCCATTAGAGACCCAGTACTTC	CATSDPLETQYF
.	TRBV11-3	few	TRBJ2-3	TGTGCCAGCAGCCTGCGGACAGTCAGCGCAGATACGCAGTATTTT	CASSLRTVSADTQYF
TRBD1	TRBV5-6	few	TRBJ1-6	TGTGCCAGCAGCCTGGACAGGAATTCACCCCTCCACTTT	CASSLDRNSPLHF
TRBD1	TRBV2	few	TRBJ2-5	TGTGCCAGCAGTGAAGTTCAGGGGGCGACCCAGTACTTC	CASSEVQGATQYF
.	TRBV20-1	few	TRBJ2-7	TGCAGTGCTAGTAACCCTGACAGGAGGTACGAGCAGTACTTC	CSASNPDRRYEQYF
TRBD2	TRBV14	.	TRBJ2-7	TGTGCCAGCAGCAAGTATCTAGCGGGAGTCAGCAGCGAGCAGTACTTC	CASSKYLAGVSSEQYF
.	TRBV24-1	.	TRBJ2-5	TGTGCCACCAGTGATTCTGGGCTCCAAGAGACCCAGTACTTC	CATSDSGLQETQYF
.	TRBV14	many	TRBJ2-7	TGTGCCAGCAGTCGAGAAAGCGGTTTCTACGAGCAGTACTTC	CASSRESGFYEQYF
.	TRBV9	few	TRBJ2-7	TGTGCCAGCAGCGTCGGGGGACAGTGGATCTACGAGCAGTACTTC	CASSVGGQWIYEQYF
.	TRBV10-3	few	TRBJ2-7	TGTGCCATCAGTGATTCCGACAGGCGCCCCTACGAGCAGTACTTC	CAISDSDRRPYEQYF
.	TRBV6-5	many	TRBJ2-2	TGTGCCAGCAGTTCCTCGTGGGGGCGGGAAACCCGAACCGGGGAGCTGTTTTTT	CASSSSWGRETRTGELFF
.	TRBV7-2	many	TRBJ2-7	TGTGCCAGCTCTACAGCGTCCTACGAGCAGTACTTC	CASSTASYEQYF
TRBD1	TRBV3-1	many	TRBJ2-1	TGTGCCAGCAGCCGCGACAGGGGAGTCGGCAATGAGCAGTTCTTC	CASSRDRGVGNEQFF
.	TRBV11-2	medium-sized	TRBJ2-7	TGTGCCAGCAGCTTAGCAGGGACCTACGAGCAGTACTTC	CASSLAGTYEQYF
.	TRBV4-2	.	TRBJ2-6	TGTGCCAGCAGCCAAGATCCCTCTGGGGCCAACGTCCTGACTTTC	CASSQDPSGANVLTF
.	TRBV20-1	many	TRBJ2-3	TGCAGTGCTAGAGGGACCCCTAGCACAGATACGCAGTATTTT	CSARGTPSTDTQYF
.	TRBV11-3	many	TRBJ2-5	TGTGCCAGCAGCCCCCAACTAGGGCTCCAAGAGACCCAGTACTTC	CASSPQLGLQETQYF
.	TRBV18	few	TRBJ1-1	TGTGCCAGCTCACCGATTCGGAGGGGGGACACTGAAGCTTTCTTT	CASSPIRRGDTEAFF
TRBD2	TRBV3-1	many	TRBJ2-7	TGTGCCAGCAGCCTCCAACTAGCGGGAGGGCCCTACGAGCAGTACTTC	CASSLQLAGGPYEQYF
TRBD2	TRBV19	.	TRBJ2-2	TGTGCCATTAACTCTGACGGGAGCGGGGCGAACACCGGGGAGCTGTTTTTT	CAINSDGSGANTGELFF
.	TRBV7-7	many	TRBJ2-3	TGTGCTAGCAGCTTAGGGTCATTGGCGACGGATACGCAGTATTTT	CASSLGSLATDTQYF
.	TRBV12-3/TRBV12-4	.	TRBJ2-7	TGTGCCAGCAGTTTACGCAGGCTCTCCTACGAGCAGTACTTC	CASSLRRLSYEQYF
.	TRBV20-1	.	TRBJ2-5	TGCAGTGCTCACCAGACGGCGACCCAGTACTTC	CSAHQTATQYF
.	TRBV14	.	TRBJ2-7	TGTGCCAGCAGCCAAGATACCCTCAAGCAGTACTTC	CASSQDTLKQYF
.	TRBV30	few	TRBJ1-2	TGTGCCTGGAGTGTAGCTTTTGGCAGCTATGGCTACACCTTC	CAWSVAFGSYGYTF
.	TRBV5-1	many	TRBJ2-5	TGCGCCAGCAGCTTGGCCTCGGCCTGGGAAGAGACCCAGTACTTC	CASSLASAWEETQYF
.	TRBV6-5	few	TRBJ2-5	TGTGCCAGCAGCCTACGACAGCGCCAAGAGACCCAGTACTTC	CASSLRQRQETQYF